The T cell receptor (beta chain) described here comes from a study of blood T cell repertoires in COVID-19. Looking at the study overall: Material from acute and convalescent COVID-19 was sourced from the United States, Italy and Spain. PBMCs, B-cell-depleted T cells, or T cells provided the cDNA or gDNA that made up the material.

Germline CDR1 and CDR2: SGHAT and FQNNGV. This CDR3 spans 18 amino acids. V shed 5 bases, J shed 0 bases, and the junction held 9 bases outside the gene matches. Methods used by the authors: Counts of nucleated cells, estimated from reference gene primer amplification, were obtained. Only in-frame clones appear in the TCRdb table, and some are missing; sequencing was by immunoSEQ multiplex PCR. V and J calls and clone size come straight from that table; D and trimming were deduced from the DNA. The table includes 200,000 to 250,000 clones, under 90% detected once. This sequence originates from a woman older than 75 with acute or convalescent COVID-19. Sequenced input: peripheral blood. The chain recombines TRBV11-2 with TRBJ2-7; 14 nucleotides agree with TRBD2. CDR3 in DNA: TGTGCCAGCAGCCTGCGACTGGGACTAGCGGGGGACTCCTACGAGCAGTACTTC. As protein: CASSLRLGLAGDSYEQYF.